The 27 T cell receptor beta chains listed next were all sequenced from one sample in a study of Graves' ophthalmopathy and Graves' hyperthyroidism (dated by TCRdb to 2016 to 2019). Reads for this sample came from an Illumina HiSeq 2000. For repertoire sequencing, TCR beta CDR3 regions were amplified from RNA transcripts. The first round was an RT-PCR using HTBI primers with the Qiagen OneStep RT-PCR kit, and this first round was followed by a second-round multiplex PCR, then size selection and purification. The public sequencing data were trimmed at Q25 with fastp and processed into clonotypes with MiXCR by TCRdb, which kept only in-frame beta chains. For every CDR3 protein sequence, its rows merge into one entry that carries the most common genes and DNA. The sample includes over a million distinct CDR3 sequences, with roughly 35% observed a single time. 11% of the sample is taken by the ten largest.

The sequencing sample was made of peripheral blood or thyroid tissue (not recorded which). These receptors were taken from an adult man with Graves' hyperthyroidism.

J is TRBJ1-6 and V is TRBV10-3, with no clear D. V was pared by 10 bases and J by 7 bases, with 14 bases between. CDR3 length: 13 amino acids. Germline CDR1 is ENHRY and CDR2 is SYGVKD. In DNA form, the CDR3 reads TGTGCCACGATGACACCGGGCAATTCACCCCTCCACTTT. As protein: CATMTPGNSPLHF.

Regarding this clonotype: The junction and the germline gene differ at one end; a read error may be behind it. CDR3: CASRESPTGRSPLHF. CDR3 in DNA: TGCGCCAGCAGAGAGTCCCCGACAGGGCGCTCACCCCTCCACTTT. The chain recombines TRBV10-2 with TRBJ1-6, with TRBD1 identical over 7 bases. Germline V lookup: CDR1 WSHSY, CDR2 SAAADI. CDR3 length: 15 residues.

This clonotype was counted ten times or more. The chain links TRBV15 to TRBJ2-5; weak D call: TRBD2 (7 bases). Trimming cost V 1 base and J 4 bases, with 13 bases left between them. CDR3 length equals 15 residues. From germline, CDR1 is LNHNV and CDR2 YYDKDF (reference sequence). CDR3: CATSRVGGPGETQYF. The CDR3 bases are TGTGCCACCAGCAGAGTCGGGGGGCCGGGAGAGACCCAGTACTTC.

The gene calls are TRBV7-7 and TRBJ2-3, with D tentatively TRBD1 or TRBD2 (5 bases each). Between the trimmed V and J ends, which lost 5 bases and 1 base, there was a span of 13 bases. The CDR3 totals 15 residues. Germline CDR1 is SSHAT and CDR2 is FNYEAQ (reference sequence). The CDR3: CASSAGTSGTDTQYF. CDR3 DNA: TGTGCCAGCAGCGCCGGGACCTCAGGCACAGATACGCAGTATTTT.

V is TRBV7-2 and J is TRBJ2-7; D is possibly TRBD2 (6 bases). The J call may be mistaken, given a closer DNA end match to TRBJ2-1. Germline assignment: CDR1 SGHTA and CDR2 FQGNSA. There are 15 residues in the CDR3. The CDR3, as DNA: TGTGCCAGTAGTATCGCTAGCGCAAGCTCCTACGAGCAGTTCTTC. Translating it yields CASSIASASSYEQFF.

This clonotype was counted a few times. The V and J genes are TRBV19 and TRBJ1-6, with 11 nucleotides matching TRBD1. V dropped 6 bases and J dropped 7; count of bases not matched to a gene: 8. There are 16 residues in the CDR3. Germline values: CDR1 LNHDA, CDR2 SQIVND (reference sequence). CDR3 in amino acids: CASSLPDRGRNSPLHF. DNA for the CDR3: TGTGCCAGTAGCCTCCCGGACAGGGGGCGAAATTCACCCCTCCACTTT.

In its sample, this clonotype was seen many times. The gene calls are TRBV10-3 and TRBJ1-6; maybe TRBD1 (5 bases). Germline lookup yields CDR1 ENHRY and CDR2 SYGVKD. With 6 bases removed from V and 16 bases from J, the gap between germline ends came to 19 bases. This CDR3 is 13 amino acids long. This CDR3 is CAIRETVPQPLHF. The DNA of the CDR3 is TGTGCCATCAGGGAGACAGTACCTCAACCTCTCCACTTT.

This clonotype came up many times. The chain carries TRBV7-2 and TRBJ1-5; maybe TRBD1 (6 bases). This CDR3 has 16 amino acids. V dropped 6 bases and J dropped 1 base, with 16 bases sitting between them. CDR1 is SGHTA and CDR2 is FQGNSA in the germline V gene. For the CDR3, the DNA is TGTGCCAGCAGGCATAAAGGGGGGGAAAGCAATCAGCCCCAGCATTTT. Protein sequence: CASRHKGGESNQPQHF.

This clonotype was seen a handful of times. The rearrangement links TRBV7-3 to TRBJ2-7, with D unclear. This CDR3 region has 10 residues. Germline V gene sequence: CDR1 SGHTA, CDR2 FQGTGA. Trimming took off 6 bases at V and 9 bases at J, with 9 bases between the two ends. The CDR3 nucleotides read TGTGCCAGCAGGTTGGTCGGGCAGTACTTC. Translation gives CASRLVGQYF.

This chain links TRBV19 with TRBJ2-5, with D possibly TRBD1 on 6 matching bases. The V end was cut by 4 bases, the J end by 2 bases, with 17 bases between. The germline V gene has CDR1 LNHDA and CDR2 SQIVND (reference sequence). This CDR3 contains 16 residues. The CDR3 spells CASSNQAVQGQETQYF. The CDR3 DNA sequence: TGTGCCAGTAGTAACCAAGCGGTTCAGGGGCAAGAGACCCAGTACTTC.

This clonotype appeared many times. The chain employs TRBV7-9 and TRBJ1-2, with D unclear. The germline CDR1 and CDR2 sequences are SEHNR and FQNEAQ (reference sequence). Trimming took 5 bases from V and 6 from J, leaving 7 bases between them. CDR3 length: 11 residues. CDR3 amino acids: CASSPKDGYTF. The CDR3 DNA reads as TGTGCCAGCAGCCCCAAGGATGGCTACACCTTC.

At least ten counts were recorded for this clonotype. This chain joins TRBV2 and TRBJ1-1; tentative D call: TRBD1 (6 bases). The CDR3 covers 14 residues. Deletions cut 6 bases from V and 4 bases from J, with 15 bases between. The germline V gene has CDR1 SNHLY and CDR2 FYNNEI. The chain's CDR3 is CASSVGGRGTEAFF. CDR3 bases: TGTGCCAGCAGCGTAGGGGGAAGGGGCACTGAAGCTTTCTTT. The full variable domain, its missing parts supplied by reference TRBV2 and TRBJ1-1, is EPEVTQTPSHQVTQMGQEVILRCVPISNHLYFYWYRQILGQKVEFLVSFYNNEISEKSEIFDDQFSVERPDGSNFTLKIRSTKLEDSAMYFCASSVGGRGTEAFFGQGTRLTVV.

This chain uses TRBV5-1 with TRBJ1-2, with D unclear. Deletions cut 6 bases from V and 3 bases from J, with 12 bases between. The CDR3 sequence is 13 residues long. Germline CDR1 is SGHRS and CDR2 is YFSETQ. DNA of the CDR3: TGCGCCAGCAAGCCCGGGTTGTACTATGGCTACACCTTC. Its protein product is CASKPGLYYGYTF.

The chain combines TRBV11-2 with TRBJ1-2; D unclear. The CDR3 runs 12 residues. The ends were cut back, 1 base at V and 7 bases at J, with 7 bases in the middle. Germline CDR1 and CDR2: SGHAT and FQNNGV. CDR3 sequence reads: CASSLARSGYTF. The CDR3 DNA reads TGTGCCAGCAGCTTAGCACGGTCTGGCTACACCTTC.

This clonotype was seen many times. The chain links TRBV11-2 to TRBJ2-5, with 10 nucleotides matching TRBD2. Per the germline V gene, CDR1 is SGHAT and CDR2 is FQNNGV. V dropped 6 bases and J dropped 5; count of bases not matched to a gene: 15. There are 17 residues in the CDR3. DNA of the CDR3: TGTGCCAGCAGGGAACTCGGGAGAGCGGGGGGGCGGGAGACCCAGTACTTC. Translated: CASRELGRAGGRETQYF.

DNA for the CDR3: TGCAGTGCCCCCTCCTCGGACAACTACGAGCAGTACTTC. Its translation is CSAPSSDNYEQYF. The rearrangement joins TRBV20-1 to TRBJ2-7; tentative D call: TRBD1 (5 bases). The germline gives CDR1 DFQATT, CDR2 SNEGSKA (reference sequence). The CDR3 sequence is 13 residues long. V was trimmed by 6 bases and J by 3 bases, leaving 15 bases between them.

This chain connects TRBV6-5 to TRBJ2-7, with 8 bases aligning to TRBD2. The CDR3 runs 16 residues. The ends lost 0 bases at V and 4 bases at J; junction bases unmatched: 8. Germline V lookup: CDR1 MNHEY, CDR2 SVGAGI. The CDR3: CASSYSKGSGSYEQYF. The CDR3 coding sequence is TGTGCCAGCAGTTACTCGAAGGGCAGCGGGAGTTACGAGCAGTACTTC.

This chain joins TRBV3-1 and TRBJ1-4; no firm D call. This CDR3 has 14 residues. Germline CDR1 reads LGHDT; CDR2 reads YNNKEL (reference sequence). V shed 4 bases and J shed 6 bases, with 12 bases lying between them. CDR3 protein: CASSPSLRDEKLFF. CDR3 in DNA: TGTGCCAGCAGCCCTAGTTTGCGGGATGAAAAACTGTTTTTT. Looking up the rest from reference TRBV3-1 and TRBJ1-4 gives the full variable domain: DTAVSQTPKYLVTQMGNDKSIKCEQNLGHDTMYWYKQDSKKFLKIMFSYNNKELIINETVPNRFSPKSPDKAHLNLHINSLELGDSAVYFCASSPSLRDEKLFFGSGTQLSVL.

This clonotype was seen ten or more times. V usage is TRBV19 and J usage is TRBJ1-6; D gene unclear. The CDR3 extends over 12 amino acids. CDR1 and CDR2 from the germline V gene are LNHDA and SQIVND (reference sequence). With 9 bases removed from V and 7 bases from J, the gap between germline ends came to 10 bases. The CDR3 spells CASGRLNSPLHF. The CDR3 bases are TGTGCCAGCGGACGGCTGAATTCACCCCTCCACTTT.

The chain joins TRBV29-1 to TRBJ1-1, with D maybe TRBD1 (6 bases). Trimming pared 4 bases from V and 1 base from J, leaving 10 bases between. There are 13 residues in the CDR3. Germline values: CDR1 SQVTM, CDR2 ANQGSEA. The CDR3 nucleotides are TGCAGCGTTGGGCGGGGGGCGAACACTGAAGCTTTCTTT. Translated, it gives CSVGRGANTEAFF. The whole variable domain, filled in from reference TRBV29-1 and TRBJ1-1, reads SAVISQKPSRDICQRGTSLTIQCQVDSQVTMMFWYRQQPGQSLTLIATANQGSEATYESGFVIDKFPISRPNLTFSTLTVSNMSPEDSSIYLCSVGRGANTEAFFGQGTRLTVV.

This clonotype was detected ten times or more. The chain links TRBV20-1 to TRBJ2-2, with TRBD1 matching 10 bases. CDR3 length: 15 amino acids. From germline, CDR1 is DFQATT and CDR2 SNEGSKA (reference sequence). The J segment lost 7 bases and the V segment lost 5 bases, leaving 10 bases of the junction unmatched. The CDR3 here is CSASRDRGINGELFF. CDR3 DNA: TGCAGTGCTTCCCGGGACAGGGGAATTAACGGGGAGCTGTTTTTT.

At least ten counts were recorded for this clonotype. The chain joins TRBV20-1 to TRBJ1-5, with 7 bases lining up with TRBD1. The germline V gene has CDR1 DFQATT and CDR2 SNEGSKA (reference sequence). CDR3 length: 14 residues. With V trimmed by 5 bases and J by 5 bases, 9 bases remained unmatched. CDR3 sequence reads: CSASGTARDQPQHF. CDR3 in DNA: TGCAGTGCTTCCGGGACAGCAAGGGATCAGCCCCAGCATTTT.

This clonotype was detected a few times. The chain links TRBV19 to TRBJ2-2; 9 nucleotides agree with TRBD1. V shed 10 bases and J 5 bases; nucleotides not matched to a gene: 17. The CDR3 spans 17 residues. CDR1 LNHDA and CDR2 SQIVND come from the germline V gene (reference sequence). CDR3 sequence (DNA): TGTGCCACCCTCCCCGGGACAGGGCTTATTGGAACCGGGGAGCTGTTTTTT. Translated, it gives CATLPGTGLIGTGELFF.

In its sample, this clonotype was seen many times. The rearrangement uses TRBV14 and TRBJ2-7, with 12 nucleotides matching TRBD2. From germline, CDR1 is SGHDN and CDR2 FVKESK. The junction had 5 bases not matched to a gene; V was cut back by 3 bases and J by 2 bases. The CDR3 is made up of 16 amino acids. CDR3 nucleotides: TGTGCCAGCAGCCATCGACTAGCGGGAGTCCCCTACGAGCAGTACTTC. Protein sequence: CASSHRLAGVPYEQYF.

In the case of this clonotype: A much larger clone sits a single nucleotide away, making a read error possible. The genes are TRBV2 and TRBJ2-7, with D tentatively TRBD2 (6 bases). This CDR3 comprises 14 residues. Per germline, CDR1 SNHLY and CDR2 FYNNEI. V shed 5 bases and J shed 2 bases, with 13 bases lying between them. In DNA, the CDR3 is TGTGCCAGCAGTCCGGGACTGAGCCCCTACGAGCAGTACTTC. Its translation is CASSPGLSPYEQYF.

This chain connects TRBV29-1 to TRBJ1-4; D is unresolved. V shed 8 bases and J shed 8 bases, with 15 bases lying between them. This CDR3 is 12 amino acids long. Germline values: CDR1 SQVTM, CDR2 ANQGSEA. The CDR3 region is CSSEEADEKLFF. In nucleotides, the CDR3 is TGCAGCAGTGAGGAGGCAGACGAAAAACTGTTTTTT.

This clonotype was counted ten times or more. The chain couples TRBV5-8 to TRBJ2-5, with D perhaps TRBD1 or TRBD2 (5 bases each). V was cut by 4 bases and J by 0 bases, with 13 bases left in between. The CDR3 is 15 residues long. Germline assignment: CDR1 SGHTS and CDR2 YDEGEE. The CDR3 sequence is CASSHPRGHQETQYF. The CDR3 DNA is TGTGCCAGCAGCCATCCGAGGGGTCACCAAGAGACCCAGTACTTC.